This TCR beta chain was captured in a study of a mutant IDH1 vaccine in newly diagnosed glioma. Study background: Vaccine dosing followed radiotherapy by 4-6 weeks, or accompanied temozolomide cycles. Earlier therapy was either radiotherapy, temozolomide, or both, and most got both.

Profiled with immunoSEQ multiplex PCR; TCRdb holds only in-frame clones, not every one. The data hold some 60,000 clones, with around 80% observed a single time. Stated time point: week 11, during vaccination. In every dose of vaccine, 300 ug of mutant IDH1 20-mer peptide was given alongside topical imiquimod. Diagnosis in the donors showed new WHO grade 3 or 4 astrocytomas that were IDH1-mutant and ATRX-lost. Germline V gene data show CDR1 as KGHSH and CDR2 as LQKENI. The CDR3 has 13 amino acids. Trimming stripped 3 bases from V and 10 bases from J, with 10 bases between. General study points: Most patients, around 93%, showed vaccine-induced immune responses.

A word on this clone: Its antigen remains unknown.

The chain couples TRBV18 to TRBJ1-6, with D tentatively TRBD1 (6 bases). The sequencing here drew on PBMCs, taken from a glioma patient whose treatment included an IDH1 peptide vaccine. The TCR was taken from a man aged 45 to 65 with glioma. Here the CDR3 DNA reads TGTGCCAGCTCACCCGCAGGGGACTCACCCCTCCACTTT. It is translated as CASSPAGDSPLHF.